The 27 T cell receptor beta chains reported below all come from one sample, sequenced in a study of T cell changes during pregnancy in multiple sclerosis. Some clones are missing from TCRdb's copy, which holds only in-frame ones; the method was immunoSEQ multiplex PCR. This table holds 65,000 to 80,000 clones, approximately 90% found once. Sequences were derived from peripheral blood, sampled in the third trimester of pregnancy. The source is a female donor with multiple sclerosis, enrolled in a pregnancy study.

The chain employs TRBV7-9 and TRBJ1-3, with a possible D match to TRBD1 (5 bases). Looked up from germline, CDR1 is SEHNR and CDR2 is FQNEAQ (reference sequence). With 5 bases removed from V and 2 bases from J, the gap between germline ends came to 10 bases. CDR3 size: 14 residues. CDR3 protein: CASSLDSAGNTIYF. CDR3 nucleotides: TGTGCCAGCAGCCTCGACAGCGCTGGAAACACCATATATTTT.

CDR3 bases: TGCGCCAGCAGCTTGGGTTTTAGCGGGGCTTACAATGAGCAGTTCTTC. Translated, it gives CASSLGFSGAYNEQFF. The rearrangement joins TRBV5-1 to TRBJ2-1, with 8 bases identical to TRBD2. Looked up from germline, CDR1 is SGHRS and CDR2 is YFSETQ. The CDR3 is 16 amino acids. V lost 0 bases, J lost 4 bases, and 6 bases stayed unmatched.

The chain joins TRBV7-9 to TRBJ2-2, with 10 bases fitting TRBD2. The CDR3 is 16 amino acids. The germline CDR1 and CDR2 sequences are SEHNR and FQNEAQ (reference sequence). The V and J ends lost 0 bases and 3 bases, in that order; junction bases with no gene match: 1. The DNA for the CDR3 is TGTGCCAGCAGCTTAGCGCTAGCGGGAGACACCGGGGAGCTGTTTTTT. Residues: CASSLALAGDTGELFF.

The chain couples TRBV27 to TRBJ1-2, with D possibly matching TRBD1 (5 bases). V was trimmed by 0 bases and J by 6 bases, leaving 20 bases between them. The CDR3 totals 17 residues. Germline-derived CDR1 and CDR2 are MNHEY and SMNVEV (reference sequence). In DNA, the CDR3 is TGTGCCAGCAGTTTATCCGCGCAGGGCTACTATGAAAATGGCTACACCTTC. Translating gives CASSLSAQGYYENGYTF.

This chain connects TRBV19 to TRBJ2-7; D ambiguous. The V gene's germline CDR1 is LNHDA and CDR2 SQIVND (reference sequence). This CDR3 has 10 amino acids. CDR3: CATGDYEQYF. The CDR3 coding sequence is TGTGCTACCGGAGACTACGAGCAGTACTTC.

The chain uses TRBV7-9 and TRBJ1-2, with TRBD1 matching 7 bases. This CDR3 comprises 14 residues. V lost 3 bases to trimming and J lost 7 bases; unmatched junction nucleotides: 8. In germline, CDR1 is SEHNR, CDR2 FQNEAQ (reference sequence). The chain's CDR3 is CASSFDRQGSGYTF. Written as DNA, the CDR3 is TGTGCCAGCAGCTTTGACCGACAGGGCAGTGGCTACACCTTC.

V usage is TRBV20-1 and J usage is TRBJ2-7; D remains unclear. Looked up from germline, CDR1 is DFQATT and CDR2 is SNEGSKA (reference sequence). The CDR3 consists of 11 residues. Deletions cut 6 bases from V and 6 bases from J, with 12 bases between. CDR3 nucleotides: TGCAGTGCGTTTTCTACGGGCGAGCAGTACTTC. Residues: CSAFSTGEQYF.

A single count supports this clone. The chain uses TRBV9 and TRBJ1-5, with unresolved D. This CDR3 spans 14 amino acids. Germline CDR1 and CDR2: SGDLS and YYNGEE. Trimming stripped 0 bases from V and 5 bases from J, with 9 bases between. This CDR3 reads CASSVGTAHQPQHF. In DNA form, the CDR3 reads TGTGCCAGCAGCGTAGGTACAGCACATCAGCCCCAGCATTTT.

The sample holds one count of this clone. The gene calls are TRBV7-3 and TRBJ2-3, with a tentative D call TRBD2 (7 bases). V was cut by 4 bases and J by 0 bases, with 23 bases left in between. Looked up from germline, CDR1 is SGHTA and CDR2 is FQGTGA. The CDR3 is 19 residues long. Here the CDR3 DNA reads TGTGCCAGCAGCTCCGGGTGGAGGGGGGGCTTCTCTAGCACAGATACGCAGTATTTT. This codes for CASSSGWRGGFSSTDTQYF.

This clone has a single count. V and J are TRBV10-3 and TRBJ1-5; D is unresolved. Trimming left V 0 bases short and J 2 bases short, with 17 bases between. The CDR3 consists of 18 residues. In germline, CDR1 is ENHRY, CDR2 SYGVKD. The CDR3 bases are TGTGCCATCAGTGAGTCGCTGGGTCTCACCGAGGGCAATCAGCCCCAGCATTTT. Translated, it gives CAISESLGLTEGNQPQHF.

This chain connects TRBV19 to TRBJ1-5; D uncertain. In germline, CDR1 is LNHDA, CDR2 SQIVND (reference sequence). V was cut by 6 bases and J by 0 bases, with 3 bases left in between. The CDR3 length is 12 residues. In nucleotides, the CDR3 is TGTGCCAGTAGGTATAGCAATCAGCCCCAGCATTTT. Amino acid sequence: CASRYSNQPQHF.

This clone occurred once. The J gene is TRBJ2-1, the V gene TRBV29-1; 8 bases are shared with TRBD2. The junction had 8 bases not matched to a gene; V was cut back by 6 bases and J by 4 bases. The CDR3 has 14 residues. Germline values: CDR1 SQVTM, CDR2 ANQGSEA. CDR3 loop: CSVDKRGTYNEQFF. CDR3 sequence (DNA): TGCAGCGTCGATAAGCGGGGGACTTACAATGAGCAGTTCTTC.

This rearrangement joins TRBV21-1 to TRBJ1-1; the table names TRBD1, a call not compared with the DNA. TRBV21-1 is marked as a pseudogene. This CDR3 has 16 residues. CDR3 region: CASSKVPGVMNTEAFF. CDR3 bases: TGTGCCAGCAGCAAGGTACCAGGGGTTATGAACACTGAAGCTTTCTTT.

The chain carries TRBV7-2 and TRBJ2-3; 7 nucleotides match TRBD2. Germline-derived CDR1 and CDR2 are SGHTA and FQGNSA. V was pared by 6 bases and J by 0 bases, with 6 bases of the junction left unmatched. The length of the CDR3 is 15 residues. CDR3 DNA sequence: TGTGCCAGCAGTCTGAGCGGGGATAGCACAGATACGCAGTATTTT. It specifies CASSLSGDSTDTQYF.

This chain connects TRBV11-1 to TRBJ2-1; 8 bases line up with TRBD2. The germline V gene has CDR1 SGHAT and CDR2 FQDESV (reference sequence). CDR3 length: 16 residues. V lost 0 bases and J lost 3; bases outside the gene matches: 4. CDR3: CASSLAQLADYNEQFF. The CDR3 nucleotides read TGTGCCAGCAGCTTAGCTCAACTAGCGGACTACAATGAGCAGTTCTTC.

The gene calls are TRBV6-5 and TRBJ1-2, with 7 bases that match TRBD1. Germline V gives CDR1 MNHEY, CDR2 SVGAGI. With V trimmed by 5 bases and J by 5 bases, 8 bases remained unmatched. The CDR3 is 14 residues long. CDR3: CASSPPGQLYGYTF. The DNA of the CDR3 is TGTGCCAGCAGTCCCCCGGGACAGCTATATGGCTACACCTTC.

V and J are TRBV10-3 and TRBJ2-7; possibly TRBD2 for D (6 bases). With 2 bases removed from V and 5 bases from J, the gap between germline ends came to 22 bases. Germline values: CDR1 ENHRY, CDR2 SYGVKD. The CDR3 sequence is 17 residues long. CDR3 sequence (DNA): TGTGCCATCAGTGAGCCCTCCGGGAGCGGCATGTGGGACGAGCAGTACTTC. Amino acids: CAISEPSGSGMWDEQYF.

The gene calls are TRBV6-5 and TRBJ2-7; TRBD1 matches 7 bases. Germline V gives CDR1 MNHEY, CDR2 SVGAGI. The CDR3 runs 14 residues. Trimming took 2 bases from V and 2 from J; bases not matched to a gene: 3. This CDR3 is CASSYRDRAYEQYF. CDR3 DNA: TGTGCCAGCAGTTACCGGGACAGAGCCTACGAGCAGTACTTC.

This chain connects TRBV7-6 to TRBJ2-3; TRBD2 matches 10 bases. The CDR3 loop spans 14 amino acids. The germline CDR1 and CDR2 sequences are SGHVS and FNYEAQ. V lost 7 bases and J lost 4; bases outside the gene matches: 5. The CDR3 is CASTEAGGADTQYF. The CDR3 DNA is TGTGCCAGCACTGAAGCGGGAGGGGCAGATACGCAGTATTTT.

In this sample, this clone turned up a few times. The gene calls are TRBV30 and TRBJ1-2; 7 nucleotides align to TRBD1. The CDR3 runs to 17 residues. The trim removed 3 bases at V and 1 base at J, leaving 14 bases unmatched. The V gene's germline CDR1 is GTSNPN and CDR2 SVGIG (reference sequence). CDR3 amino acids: CAWRGTGERKYNYGYTF. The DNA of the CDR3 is TGTGCCTGGAGGGGAACAGGGGAAAGAAAATATAACTATGGCTACACCTTC.

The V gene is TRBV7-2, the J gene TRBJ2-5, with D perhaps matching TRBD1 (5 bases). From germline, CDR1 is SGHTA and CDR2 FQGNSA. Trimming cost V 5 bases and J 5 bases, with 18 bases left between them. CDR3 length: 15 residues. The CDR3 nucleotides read TGTGCCAGCAGCCCCGGGCAGGGTGTCTGGGAGACCCAGTACTTC. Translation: CASSPGQGVWETQYF.

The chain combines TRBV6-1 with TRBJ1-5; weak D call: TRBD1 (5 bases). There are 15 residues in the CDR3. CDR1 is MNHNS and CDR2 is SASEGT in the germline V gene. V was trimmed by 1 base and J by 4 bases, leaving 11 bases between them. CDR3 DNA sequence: TGTGCCAGCAGTGAAGAAGAGACAGTAAATCAGCCCCAGCATTTT. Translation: CASSEEETVNQPQHF.

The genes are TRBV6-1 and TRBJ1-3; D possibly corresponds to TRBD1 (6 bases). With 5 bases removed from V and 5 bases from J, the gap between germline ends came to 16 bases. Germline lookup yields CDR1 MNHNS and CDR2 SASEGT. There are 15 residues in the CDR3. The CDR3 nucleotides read TGTGCCAGCAGTACCATCGGGGGGGCTCGAAACACCATATATTTT. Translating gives CASSTIGGARNTIYF.

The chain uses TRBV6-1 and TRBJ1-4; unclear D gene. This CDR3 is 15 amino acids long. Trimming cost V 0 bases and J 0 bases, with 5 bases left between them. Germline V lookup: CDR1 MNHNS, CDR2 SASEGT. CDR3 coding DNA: TGTGCCAGCAGTGAAGCGTCGGCAACTAATGAAAAACTGTTTTTT. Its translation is CASSEASATNEKLFF.

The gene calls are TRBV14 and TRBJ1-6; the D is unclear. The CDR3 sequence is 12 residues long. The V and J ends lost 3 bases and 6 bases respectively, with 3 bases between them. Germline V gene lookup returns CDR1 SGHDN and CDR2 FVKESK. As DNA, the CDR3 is TGTGCCAGCAGCCACAGTAATTCACCCCTCCACTTT. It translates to CASSHSNSPLHF.

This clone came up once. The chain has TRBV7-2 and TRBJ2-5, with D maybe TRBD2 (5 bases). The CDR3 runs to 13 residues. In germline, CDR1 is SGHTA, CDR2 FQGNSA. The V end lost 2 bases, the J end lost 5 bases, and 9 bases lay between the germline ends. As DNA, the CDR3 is TGTGCCAGCAGCTTATTTGGAGGCGAGACCCAGTACTTC. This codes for CASSLFGGETQYF.

The CDR3 coding sequence is TGCGCCAGCAGCCCCCGGGACAGGGGGCAGCGGGGAACTGAAGCTTTCTTT. It encodes CASSPRDRGQRGTEAFF. The chain links TRBV5-1 to TRBJ1-1; TRBD1 matches at 12 bases. CDR1 and CDR2 from the germline V gene are SGHRS and YFSETQ. The CDR3 covers 17 residues. With 4 bases clipped from V and 5 bases from J, the junction kept 12 bases outside the gene matches.